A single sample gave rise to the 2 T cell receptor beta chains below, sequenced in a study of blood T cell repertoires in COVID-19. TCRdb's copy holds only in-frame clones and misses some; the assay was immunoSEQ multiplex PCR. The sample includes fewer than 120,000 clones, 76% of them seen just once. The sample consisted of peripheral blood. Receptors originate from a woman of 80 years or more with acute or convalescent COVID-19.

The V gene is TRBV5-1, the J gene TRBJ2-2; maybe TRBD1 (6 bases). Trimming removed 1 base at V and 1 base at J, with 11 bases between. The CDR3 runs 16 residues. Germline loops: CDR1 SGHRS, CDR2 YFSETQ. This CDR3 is CASSLPGTKNTGELFF. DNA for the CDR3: TGCGCCAGCAGCTTGCCCGGGACAAAGAACACCGGGGAGCTGTTTTTT. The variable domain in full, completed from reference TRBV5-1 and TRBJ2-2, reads KAGVTQTPRYLIKTRGQQVTLSCSPISGHRSVSWYQQTPGQGLQFLFEYFSETQRNKGNFPGRFSGRQFSNSRSEMNVSTLELGDSALYLCASSLPGTKNTGELFFGEGSRLTVL.

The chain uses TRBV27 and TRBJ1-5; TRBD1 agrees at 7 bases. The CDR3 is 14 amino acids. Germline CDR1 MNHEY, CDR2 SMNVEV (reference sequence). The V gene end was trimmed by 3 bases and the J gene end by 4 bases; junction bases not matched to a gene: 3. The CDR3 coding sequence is TGTGCCAGCAGTTTGGACAGGTATAATCAGCCCCAGCATTTT. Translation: CASSLDRYNQPQHF.